This entry lists 5 T cell receptor beta chains sequenced from one sample in a study of CD8 T cells in Susac syndrome. The RNA input was about 0.5 to 1 ug, and it was reverse transcribed with random hexamers. TCRdb recomputed calls from the immunoSEQ multiplex PCR reads with MiXCR, one row per CDR3 protein. The repertoire holds 100,000 to 150,000 distinct CDR3 sequences, with around 94% as singletons. The sequenced sample was CD4+ T cells from PBMCs. These receptors were obtained from a human donor in good health.

This clonotype showed up just once. The chain combines TRBV19 with TRBJ2-1; D might be TRBD2 (6 bases). This CDR3 is built from 14 residues. Germline V lookup: CDR1 LNHDA, CDR2 SQIVND (reference sequence). The V and J ends lost 5 bases and 7 bases respectively, with 15 bases between them. CDR3 bases: TGTGCCAGTAGTCGGGGGAATACGAGGAATGAGCAGTTCTTC. This codes for CASSRGNTRNEQFF.

This rearrangement joins TRBV7-8 to TRBJ2-7; the match to TRBD2 covers 11 bases. CDR1 is SGHVS, CDR2 FQNEAQ, per germline. The ends lost 0 bases at V and 7 bases at J; junction bases unmatched: 2. CDR3 length: 14 amino acids. CDR3 region: CASSLASGRGEQYF. Here the CDR3 DNA reads TGTGCCAGCAGCTTAGCTAGCGGGAGGGGTGAGCAGTACTTC.

V gene TRBV30 combines with J gene TRBJ1-5, with 11 bases lining up with TRBD1. The junction had 4 bases not matched to a gene; V was cut back by 5 bases and J by 4 bases. Germline values: CDR1 GTSNPN, CDR2 SVGIG (reference sequence). The CDR3 extends over 14 amino acids. CDR3 nucleotides: TGTGCCTGGGGGGGACAGGGGGATAATCAGCCCCAGCATTTT. This sequence encodes CAWGGQGDNQPQHF.

This clonotype was found once. The genes are TRBV3-1 and TRBJ2-4, with 8 bases aligning to TRBD2. In germline, CDR1 is LGHDT, CDR2 YNNKEL (reference sequence). V was clipped by 7 bases and J by 0 bases; unmatched bases: 11. The CDR3 runs to 17 residues. The CDR3 sequence is CASTTAGAGLAKNIQYF. The DNA of the CDR3 is TGTGCCAGCACAACAGCGGGAGCGGGACTAGCCAAAAACATTCAGTACTTC.

CDR3 DNA: TGTGCCAGCAGTTACTCCGGGACAGGGGGTCTTGAGCAGTTCTTC. It is translated as CASSYSGTGGLEQFF. The chain employs TRBV6-5 and TRBJ2-1, with TRBD1 matching 11 bases. This CDR3 region has 15 residues. Germline V gene sequence: CDR1 MNHEY, CDR2 SVGAGI. Trimming at V came to 0 bases and at J to 9 bases, leaving 4 bases not matched to a gene.